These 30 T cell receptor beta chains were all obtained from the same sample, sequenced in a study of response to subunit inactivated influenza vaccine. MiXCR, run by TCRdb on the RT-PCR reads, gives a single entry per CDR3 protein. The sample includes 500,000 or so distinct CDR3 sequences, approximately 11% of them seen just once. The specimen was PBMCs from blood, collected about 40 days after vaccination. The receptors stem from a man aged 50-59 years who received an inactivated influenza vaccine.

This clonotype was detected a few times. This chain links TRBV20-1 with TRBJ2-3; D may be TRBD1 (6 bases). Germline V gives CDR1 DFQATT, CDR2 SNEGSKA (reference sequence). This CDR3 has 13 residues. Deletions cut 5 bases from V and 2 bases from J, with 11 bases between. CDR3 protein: CSALQGFTDTQYF. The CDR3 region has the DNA TGCAGTGCTTTACAGGGATTCACAGATACGCAGTATTTT.

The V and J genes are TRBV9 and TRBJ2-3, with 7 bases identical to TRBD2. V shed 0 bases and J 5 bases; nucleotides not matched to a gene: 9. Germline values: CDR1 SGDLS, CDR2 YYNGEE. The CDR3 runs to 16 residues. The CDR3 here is CASSVVLGAGRDTQYF. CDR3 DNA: TGTGCCAGCAGCGTAGTGTTAGGAGCGGGGCGAGATACGCAGTATTTT.

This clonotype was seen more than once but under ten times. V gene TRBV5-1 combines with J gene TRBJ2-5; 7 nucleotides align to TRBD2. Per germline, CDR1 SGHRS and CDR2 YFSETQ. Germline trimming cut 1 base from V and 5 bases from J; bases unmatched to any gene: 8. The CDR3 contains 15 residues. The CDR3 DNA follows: TGCGCCAGCAGCTTGATGCCGCGAGCGGGGGAGACCCAGTACTTC. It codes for CASSLMPRAGETQYF. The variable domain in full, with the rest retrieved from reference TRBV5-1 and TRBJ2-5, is KAGVTQTPRYLIKTRGQQVTLSCSPISGHRSVSWYQQTPGQGLQFLFEYFSETQRNKGNFPGRFSGRQFSNSRSEMNVSTLELGDSALYLCASSLMPRAGETQYFGPGTRLLVL.

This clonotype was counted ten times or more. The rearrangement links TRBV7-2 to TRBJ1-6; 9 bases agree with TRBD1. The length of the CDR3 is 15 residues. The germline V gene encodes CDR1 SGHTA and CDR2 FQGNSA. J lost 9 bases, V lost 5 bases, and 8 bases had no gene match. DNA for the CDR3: TGTGCCAGCAGCGACAGGACAGGGGTGGTTTCACCCCTCCACTTT. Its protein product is CASSDRTGVVSPLHF. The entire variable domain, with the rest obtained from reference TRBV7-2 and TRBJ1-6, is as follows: GAGVSQSPSNKVTEKGKDVELRCDPISGHTALYWYRQSLGQGLEFLIYFQGNSAPDKSGLPSDRFSAERTGGSVSTLTIQRTQQEDSAVYLCASSDRTGVVSPLHFGNGTRLTVT.

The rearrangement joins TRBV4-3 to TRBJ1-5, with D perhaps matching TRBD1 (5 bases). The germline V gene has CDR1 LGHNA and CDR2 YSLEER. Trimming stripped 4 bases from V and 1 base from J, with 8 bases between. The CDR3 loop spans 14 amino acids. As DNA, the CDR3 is TGCGCCAGCAGCCGGGGGGTGAGCAATCAGCCCCAGCATTTT. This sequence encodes CASSRGVSNQPQHF.

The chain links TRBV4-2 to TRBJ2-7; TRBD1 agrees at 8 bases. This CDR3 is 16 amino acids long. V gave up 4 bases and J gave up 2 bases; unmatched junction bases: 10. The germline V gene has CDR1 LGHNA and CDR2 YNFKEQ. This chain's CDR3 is CASSRGITGGPYEQYF. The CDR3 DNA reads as TGTGCCAGCAGCCGGGGGATAACAGGGGGACCCTACGAGCAGTACTTC.

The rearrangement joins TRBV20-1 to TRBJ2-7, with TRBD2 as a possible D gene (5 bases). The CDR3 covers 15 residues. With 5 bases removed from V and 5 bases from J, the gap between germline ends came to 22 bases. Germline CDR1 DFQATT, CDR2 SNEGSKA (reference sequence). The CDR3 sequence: CSASRVPGKINEQYF. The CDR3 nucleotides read TGCAGTGCTTCAAGGGTCCCCGGGAAAATCAACGAGCAGTACTTC.

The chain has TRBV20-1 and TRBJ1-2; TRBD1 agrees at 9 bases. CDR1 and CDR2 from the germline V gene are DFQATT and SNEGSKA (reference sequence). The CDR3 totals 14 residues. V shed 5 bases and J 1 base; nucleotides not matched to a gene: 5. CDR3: CSAQGQGINYGYTF. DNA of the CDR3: TGCAGTGCTCAAGGACAGGGGATTAACTATGGCTACACCTTC.

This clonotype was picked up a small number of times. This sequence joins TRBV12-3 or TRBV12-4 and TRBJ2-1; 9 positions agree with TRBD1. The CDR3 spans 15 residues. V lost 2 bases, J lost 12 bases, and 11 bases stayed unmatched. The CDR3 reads CASSLMGQGNNGQFF. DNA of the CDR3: TGTGCCAGCAGTTTAATGGGACAGGGAAACAACGGGCAGTTCTTC.

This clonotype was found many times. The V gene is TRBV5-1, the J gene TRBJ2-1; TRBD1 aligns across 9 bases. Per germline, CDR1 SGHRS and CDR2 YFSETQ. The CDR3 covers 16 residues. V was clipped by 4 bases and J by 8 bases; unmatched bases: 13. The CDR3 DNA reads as TGCGCCAGCAGCACTCCCGGGACAGGGAAGGCGTATGAGCAGTTCTTC. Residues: CASSTPGTGKAYEQFF.

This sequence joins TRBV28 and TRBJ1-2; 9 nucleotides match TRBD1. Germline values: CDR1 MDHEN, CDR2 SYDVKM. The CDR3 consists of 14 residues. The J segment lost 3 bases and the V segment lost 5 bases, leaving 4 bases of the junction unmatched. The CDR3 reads CASSEGQGHYGYTF. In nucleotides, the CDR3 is TGTGCCAGCAGTGAGGGACAGGGCCACTATGGCTACACCTTC.

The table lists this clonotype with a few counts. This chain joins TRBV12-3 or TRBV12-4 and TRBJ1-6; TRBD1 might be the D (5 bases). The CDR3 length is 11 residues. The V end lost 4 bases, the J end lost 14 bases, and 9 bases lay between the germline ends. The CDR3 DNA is TGTGCCAGCAGTTACGGGACGGCCCTCCACTTT. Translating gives CASSYGTALHF.

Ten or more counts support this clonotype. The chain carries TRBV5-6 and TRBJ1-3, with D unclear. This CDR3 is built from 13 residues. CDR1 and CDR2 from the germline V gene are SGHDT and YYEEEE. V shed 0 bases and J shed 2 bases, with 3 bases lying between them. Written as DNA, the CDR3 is TGTGCCAGCAGCTTGGCCGCTGGAAACACCATATATTTT. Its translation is CASSLAAGNTIYF.

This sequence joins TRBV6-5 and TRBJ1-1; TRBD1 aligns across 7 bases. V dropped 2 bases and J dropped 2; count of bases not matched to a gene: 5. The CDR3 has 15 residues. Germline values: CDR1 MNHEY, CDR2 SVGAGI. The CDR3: CASSYVYRGNTEAFF. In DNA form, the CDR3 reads TGTGCCAGCAGTTACGTGTACAGGGGAAACACTGAAGCTTTCTTT.

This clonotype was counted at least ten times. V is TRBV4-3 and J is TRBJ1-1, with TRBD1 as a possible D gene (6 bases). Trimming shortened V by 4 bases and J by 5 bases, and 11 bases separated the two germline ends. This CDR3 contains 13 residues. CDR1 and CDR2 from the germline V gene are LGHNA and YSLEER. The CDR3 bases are TGCGCCAGCAGCCGAACGGGACAAACTGAAGCTTTCTTT. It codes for CASSRTGQTEAFF.

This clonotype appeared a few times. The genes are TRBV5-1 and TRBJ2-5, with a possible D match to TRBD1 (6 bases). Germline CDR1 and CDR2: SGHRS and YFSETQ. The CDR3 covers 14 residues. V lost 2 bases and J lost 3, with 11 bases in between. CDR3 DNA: TGCGCCAGCAGCTTAATGGGACAAGAAGAGACCCAGTACTTC. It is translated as CASSLMGQEETQYF.

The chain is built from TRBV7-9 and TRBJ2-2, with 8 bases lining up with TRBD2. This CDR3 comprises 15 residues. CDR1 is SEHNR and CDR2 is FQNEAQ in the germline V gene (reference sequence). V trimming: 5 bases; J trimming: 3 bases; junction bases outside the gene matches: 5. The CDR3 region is CASSAGTSDTGELFF. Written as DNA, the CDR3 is TGTGCCAGCAGCGCCGGGACTAGTGACACCGGGGAGCTGTTTTTT.

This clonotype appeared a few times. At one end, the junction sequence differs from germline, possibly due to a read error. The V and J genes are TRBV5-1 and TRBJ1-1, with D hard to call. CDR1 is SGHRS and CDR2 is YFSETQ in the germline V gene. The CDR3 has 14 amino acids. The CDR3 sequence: CASTLQTGNTEAFF. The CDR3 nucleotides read TGCGCCAGCACCTTGCAGACGGGGAACACTGAAGCTTTCTTT.

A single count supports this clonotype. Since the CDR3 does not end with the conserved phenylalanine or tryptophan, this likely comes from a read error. CDR3 region: CAWSVKGPSGYTL. In DNA form, the CDR3 reads TGTGCCTGGAGTGTAAAAGGTCCCTCTGGCTACACCTTA. The rearrangement uses TRBV30 and TRBJ1-2; D unclear. Per germline, CDR1 GTSNPN and CDR2 SVGIG (reference sequence). Trimming shortened V by 0 bases and J by 7 bases, and 12 bases separated the two germline ends. This CDR3 contains 13 residues.

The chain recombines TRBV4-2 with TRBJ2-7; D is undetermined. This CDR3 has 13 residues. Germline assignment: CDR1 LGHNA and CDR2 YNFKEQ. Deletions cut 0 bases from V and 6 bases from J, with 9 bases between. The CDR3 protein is CASSQDVGFEQYF. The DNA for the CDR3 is TGTGCCAGCAGCCAAGATGTAGGGTTCGAGCAGTACTTC.

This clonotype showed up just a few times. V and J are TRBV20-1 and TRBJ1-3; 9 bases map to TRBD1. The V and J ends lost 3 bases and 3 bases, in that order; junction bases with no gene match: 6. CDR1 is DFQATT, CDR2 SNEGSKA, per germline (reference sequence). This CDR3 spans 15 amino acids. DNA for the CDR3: TGCAGTGCTAGGTACAGGGGGCCTAGTGGAAACACCATATATTTT. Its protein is CSARYRGPSGNTIYF.

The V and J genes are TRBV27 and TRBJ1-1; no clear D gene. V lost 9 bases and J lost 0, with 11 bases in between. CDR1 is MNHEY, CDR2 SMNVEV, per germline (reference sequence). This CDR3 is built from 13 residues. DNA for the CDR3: TGTGCCAGTGGGCCTATCATGAACACTGAAGCTTTCTTT. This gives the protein CASGPIMNTEAFF.

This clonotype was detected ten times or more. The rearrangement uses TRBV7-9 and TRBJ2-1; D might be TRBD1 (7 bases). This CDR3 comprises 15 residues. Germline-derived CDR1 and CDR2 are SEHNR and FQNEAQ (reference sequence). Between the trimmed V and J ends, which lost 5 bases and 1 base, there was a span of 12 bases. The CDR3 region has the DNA TGTGCCAGCAGCAACCAGGGGGGTTCCTACAATGAGCAGTTCTTC. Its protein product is CASSNQGGSYNEQFF.

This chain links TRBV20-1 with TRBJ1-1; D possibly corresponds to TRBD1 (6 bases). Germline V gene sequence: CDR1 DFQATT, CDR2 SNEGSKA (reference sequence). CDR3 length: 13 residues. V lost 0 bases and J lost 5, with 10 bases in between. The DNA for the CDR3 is TGCAGTGCTAGAGAGAGGGGGAGTACTGAAGCTTTCTTT. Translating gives CSARERGSTEAFF.

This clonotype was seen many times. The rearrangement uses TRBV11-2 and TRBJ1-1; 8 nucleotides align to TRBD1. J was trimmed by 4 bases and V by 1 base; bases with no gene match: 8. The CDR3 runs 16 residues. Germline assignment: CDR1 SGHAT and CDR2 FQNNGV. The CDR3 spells CASSLVGQGAVTEAFF. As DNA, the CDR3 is TGTGCCAGCAGCTTAGTGGGGCAGGGGGCAGTCACTGAAGCTTTCTTT.

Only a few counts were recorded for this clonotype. CDR3 amino acids: CASGLGRNLNSYEQYF. DNA for the CDR3: TGTGCCAGCGGATTGGGGCGGAACCTTAACTCCTACGAGCAGTACTTC. The rearrangement links TRBV21-1 to TRBJ2-7; TRBD1 reflects the table's D call only, with no check against the DNA. TRBV21-1 counts as a pseudogene. This CDR3 is built from 16 residues.

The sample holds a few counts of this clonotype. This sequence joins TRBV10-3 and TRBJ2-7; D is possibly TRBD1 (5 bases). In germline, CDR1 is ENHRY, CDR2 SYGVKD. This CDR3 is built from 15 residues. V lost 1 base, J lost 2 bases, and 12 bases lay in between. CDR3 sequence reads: CAISELLTAPYEQYF. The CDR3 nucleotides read TGTGCCATCAGTGAGTTATTGACAGCGCCCTACGAGCAGTACTTC.

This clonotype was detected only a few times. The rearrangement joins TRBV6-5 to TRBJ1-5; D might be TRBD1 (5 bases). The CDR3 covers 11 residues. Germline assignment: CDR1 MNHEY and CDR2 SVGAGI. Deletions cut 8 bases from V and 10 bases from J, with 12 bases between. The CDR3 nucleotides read TGTGCCAGCGGAGCGGGGCATCCCCAGCATTTT. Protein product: CASGAGHPQHF.

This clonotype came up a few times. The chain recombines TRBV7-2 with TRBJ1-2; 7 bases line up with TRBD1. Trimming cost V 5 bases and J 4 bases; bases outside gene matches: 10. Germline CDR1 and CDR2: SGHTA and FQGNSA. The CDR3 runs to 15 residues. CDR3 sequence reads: CASSEGGQPRYGYTF. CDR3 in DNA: TGTGCCAGCAGCGAGGGGGGACAGCCACGCTATGGCTACACCTTC.

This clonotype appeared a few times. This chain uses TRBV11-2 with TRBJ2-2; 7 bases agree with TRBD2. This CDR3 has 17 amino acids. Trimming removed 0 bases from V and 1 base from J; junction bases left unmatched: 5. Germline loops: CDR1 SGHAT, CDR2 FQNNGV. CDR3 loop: CASSLDEGGRNTGELFF. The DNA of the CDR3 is TGTGCCAGCAGCTTAGACGAGGGCGGGAGGAACACCGGGGAGCTGTTTTTT.